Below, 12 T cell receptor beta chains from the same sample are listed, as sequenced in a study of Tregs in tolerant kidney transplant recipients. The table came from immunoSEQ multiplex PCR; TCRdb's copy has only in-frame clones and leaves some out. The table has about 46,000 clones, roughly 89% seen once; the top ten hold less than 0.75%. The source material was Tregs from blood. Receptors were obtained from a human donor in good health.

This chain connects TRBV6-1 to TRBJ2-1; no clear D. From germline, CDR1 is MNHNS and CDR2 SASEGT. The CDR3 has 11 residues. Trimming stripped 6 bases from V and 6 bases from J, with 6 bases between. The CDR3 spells CASRTFNEQFF. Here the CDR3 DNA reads TGTGCCAGCAGGACTTTCAATGAGCAGTTCTTC.

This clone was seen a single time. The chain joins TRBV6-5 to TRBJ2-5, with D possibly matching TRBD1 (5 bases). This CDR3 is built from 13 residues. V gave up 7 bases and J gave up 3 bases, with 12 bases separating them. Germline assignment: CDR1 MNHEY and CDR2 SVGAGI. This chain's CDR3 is CASTARVEETQYF. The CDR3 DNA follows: TGTGCCAGCACGGCCAGGGTCGAAGAGACCCAGTACTTC.

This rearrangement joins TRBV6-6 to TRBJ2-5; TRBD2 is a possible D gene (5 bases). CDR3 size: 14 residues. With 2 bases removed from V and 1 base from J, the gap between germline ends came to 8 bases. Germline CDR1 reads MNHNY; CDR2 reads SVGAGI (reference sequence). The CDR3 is CASSYGRVQETQYF. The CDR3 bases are TGTGCCAGCAGTTACGGGCGGGTCCAAGAGACCCAGTACTTC.

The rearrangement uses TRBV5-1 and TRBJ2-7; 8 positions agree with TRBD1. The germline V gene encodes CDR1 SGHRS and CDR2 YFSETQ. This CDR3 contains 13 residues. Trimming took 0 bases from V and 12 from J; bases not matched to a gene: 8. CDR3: CASSLGQGNVGYF. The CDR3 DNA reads TGCGCCAGCAGCTTGGGACAGGGGAATGTTGGGTACTTC.

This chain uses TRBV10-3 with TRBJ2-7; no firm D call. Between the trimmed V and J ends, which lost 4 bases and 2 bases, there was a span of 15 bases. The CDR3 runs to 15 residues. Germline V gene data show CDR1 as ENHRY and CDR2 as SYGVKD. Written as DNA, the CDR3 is TGTGCCATCAGTGCCAACCCCGATGGCACCTACGAGCAGTACTTC. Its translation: CAISANPDGTYEQYF.

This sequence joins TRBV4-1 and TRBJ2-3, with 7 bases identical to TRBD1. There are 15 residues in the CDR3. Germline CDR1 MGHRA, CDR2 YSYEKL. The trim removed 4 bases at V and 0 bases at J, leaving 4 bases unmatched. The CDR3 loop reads CASSPRQGSTDTQYF. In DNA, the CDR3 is TGCGCCAGCAGCCCCCGACAGGGAAGCACAGATACGCAGTATTTT.

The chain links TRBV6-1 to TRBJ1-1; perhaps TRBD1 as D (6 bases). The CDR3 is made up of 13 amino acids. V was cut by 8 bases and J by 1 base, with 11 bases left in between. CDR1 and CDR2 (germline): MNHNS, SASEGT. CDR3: CASPLGANTEAFF. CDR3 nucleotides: TGTGCCAGCCCCTTGGGGGCGAACACTGAAGCTTTCTTT.

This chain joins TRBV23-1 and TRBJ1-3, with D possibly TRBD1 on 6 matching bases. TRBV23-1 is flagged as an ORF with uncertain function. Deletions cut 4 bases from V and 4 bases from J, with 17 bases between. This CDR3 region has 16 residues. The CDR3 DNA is TGCGCCAGCAGTCGACAACAGGGCCCTGCCGGAAACACCATATATTTT. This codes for CASSRQQGPAGNTIYF.

CDR3 nucleotides: TGCGCCAGCAGCCTCGGGGACATTGACATTCAGTACTTC. Translation gives CASSLGDIDIQYF. The chain recombines TRBV5-1 with TRBJ2-4, with a weak D call TRBD1 (6 bases). This CDR3 is built from 13 residues. The V end was cut by 4 bases, the J end by 8 bases, with 13 bases between. Per the germline V gene, CDR1 is SGHRS and CDR2 is YFSETQ.

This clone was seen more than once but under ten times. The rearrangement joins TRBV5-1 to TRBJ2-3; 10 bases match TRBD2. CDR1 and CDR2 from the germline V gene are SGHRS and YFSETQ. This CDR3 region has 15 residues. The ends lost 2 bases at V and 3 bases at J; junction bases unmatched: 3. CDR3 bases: TGCGCCAGCAGCTTAGAGCGGGGGGGTACAGATACGCAGTATTTT. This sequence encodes CASSLERGGTDTQYF.

The CDR3 sequence: CASSPSGQGNTEAFF. The CDR3, as DNA: TGTGCCAGCAGCCCCTCGGGACAGGGGAACACTGAAGCTTTCTTT. This rearrangement joins TRBV7-3 to TRBJ1-1; 9 bases agree with TRBD1. The V and J ends lost 5 bases and 1 base, in that order; junction bases with no gene match: 5. The CDR3 is 15 residues long. The germline gives CDR1 SGHTA, CDR2 FQGTGA.

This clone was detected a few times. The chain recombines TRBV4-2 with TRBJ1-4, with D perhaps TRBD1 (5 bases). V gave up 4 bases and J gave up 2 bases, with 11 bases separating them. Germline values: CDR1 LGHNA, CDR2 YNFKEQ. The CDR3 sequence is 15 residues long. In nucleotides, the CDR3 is TGTGCCAGCAGCCCCAGGGACGGCACTAATGAAAAACTGTTTTTT. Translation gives CASSPRDGTNEKLFF.